This TCR beta chain was observed in a study of blood T cell repertoires in COVID-19. Study in general: T cells, B-cell-depleted T cells, or PBMCs supplied cDNA or gDNA.

Clones were sequenced by immunoSEQ multiplex PCR, and TCRdb holds only the in-frame ones, with some missing. Of more than 250,000 clones in the sample, around 86% were seen once. Per the germline V gene, CDR1 is LNHDA and CDR2 is SQIVND (reference sequence). Trimming pared 6 bases from V and 1 base from J, leaving 16 bases between. The CDR3 spans 16 residues. The genes are TRBV19 and TRBJ1-5, with a weak D call TRBD1 (6 bases). This TCR was recovered from a middle-aged man with active or convalescent COVID-19. The sequencing sample was made of peripheral blood. CDR3 sequence: CASRRREGGSNQPQHF. The CDR3 coding sequence is TGTGCCAGTAGGCGCAGGGAAGGGGGAAGCAATCAGCCCCAGCATTTT.